This T cell receptor beta chain is from a study of cytomegalovirus exposure and HLA in healthy donors. Across the study: Earlier work reported 117 million unique TCR beta sequences from about 200 million T cells.

Germline loops: CDR1 SGHKS, CDR2 YYEKEE (reference sequence). The CDR3 extends over 18 amino acids. V was pared by 3 bases and J by 2 bases, with 6 bases of the junction left unmatched. This clone was seen only a few times. The PCR had 60 Vbeta and 13 Jbeta primers. Clones were read by immunoSEQ multiplex PCR, and TCRdb kept only the in-frame ones, dropping some. Seen here are more than 100,000 clones, approximately 78% observed once, and the top ten hold roughly 3.3%. The sequencing input was PBMCs. This chain links TRBV5-5 with TRBJ2-3, with 16 bases aligning to TRBD2. The TCR was taken from a woman aged 25 to 39 in good health and CMV-seropositive. Here the CDR3 reads CASSSGTSGGAFTDTQYF. The CDR3 DNA follows: TGTGCCAGCAGCTCGGGGACTAGCGGGGGGGCATTCACAGATACGCAGTATTTT.